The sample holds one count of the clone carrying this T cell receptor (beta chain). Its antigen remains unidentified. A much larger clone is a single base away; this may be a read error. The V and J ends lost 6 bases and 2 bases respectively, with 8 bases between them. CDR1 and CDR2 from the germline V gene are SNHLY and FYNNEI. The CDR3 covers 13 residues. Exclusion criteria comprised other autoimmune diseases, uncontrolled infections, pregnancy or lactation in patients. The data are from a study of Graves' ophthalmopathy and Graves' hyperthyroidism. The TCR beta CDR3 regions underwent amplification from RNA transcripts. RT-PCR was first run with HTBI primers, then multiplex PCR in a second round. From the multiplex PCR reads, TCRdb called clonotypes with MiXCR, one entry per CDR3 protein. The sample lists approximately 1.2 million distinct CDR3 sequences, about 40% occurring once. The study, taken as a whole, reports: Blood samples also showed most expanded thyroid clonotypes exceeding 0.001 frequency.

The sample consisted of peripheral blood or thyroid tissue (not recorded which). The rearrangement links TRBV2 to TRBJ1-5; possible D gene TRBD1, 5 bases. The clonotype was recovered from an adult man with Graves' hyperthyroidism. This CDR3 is CASRATGNQPQHF. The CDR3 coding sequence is TGTGCCAGCAGGGCGACAGGCAATCAGCCCCAGCATTTT.